This section outlines one T cell receptor (beta chain) sequence together with its context. Data came from immunoSEQ multiplex PCR; TCRdb stores just in-frame clones and leaves some out. The sample contains around 80,000 clones, 92% of which appear only once. The data derive from a study of T cell changes during pregnancy in multiple sclerosis. The CDR3 runs 14 residues. V was trimmed by 4 bases and J by 5 bases, leaving 13 bases between them. Germline V gives CDR1 LNHDA, CDR2 SQIVND (reference sequence). This specimen consisted of peripheral blood, obtained before pregnancy. The gene calls are TRBV19 and TRBJ2-3; D might be TRBD2 (6 bases). This clonotype originated in a female donor with multiple sclerosis, enrolled in a pregnancy study. The CDR3: CASSTSPGGDTQYF. CDR3 DNA: TGTGCCAGTAGTACTTCCCCCGGGGGAGATACGCAGTATTTT.